Listed below are T cell receptor beta chains from one sample, sequenced in a study of OX40 agonist ivuxolimab in advanced cancers. The method was immunoSEQ multiplex PCR; TCRdb's version includes in-frame clones alone and lacks a portion of them. The sample records fewer than 90,000 clones, about 91% being singletons. The material sequenced was CD4+ or CD8+ T cells sorted from blood, taken in a trial of the OX40 agonist ivuxolimab. All receptors derive from an adult with an advanced solid tumor such as melanoma, head and neck, liver or kidney cancer. The conserved cysteine and the conserved F or W are not part of the CDR3 here. Each record gives: J gene, D gene, V gene, CDR3 protein. A D gene is named only where the DNA matches it firmly.

>TRBJ2-1|-|TRBV5-6
ASSQRWNEQF
>TRBJ2-7|-|TRBV2
ASSGTASYEQY
>TRBJ2-1|TRBD2|TRBV28
ASSSTSGGAREQF
>TRBJ1-1|-|TRBV18
ASSPLVTNTEAF
>TRBJ1-2|-|TRBV6-5
ASSYRLDRDYGYT
>TRBJ2-1|TRBD2|TRBV6-5
ASSYVGGRALSEQF
>TRBJ2-2|TRBD1|TRBV5-1
ASSLVVTGRPGELF
>TRBJ1-2|TRBD1|TRBV5-5
ASSSGQGAGGYT
>TRBJ2-7|-|TRBV5-1
ASSLIGKSSYEQY
>TRBJ1-1|TRBD1|TRBV18
ASSPPDGTGKNTEAF